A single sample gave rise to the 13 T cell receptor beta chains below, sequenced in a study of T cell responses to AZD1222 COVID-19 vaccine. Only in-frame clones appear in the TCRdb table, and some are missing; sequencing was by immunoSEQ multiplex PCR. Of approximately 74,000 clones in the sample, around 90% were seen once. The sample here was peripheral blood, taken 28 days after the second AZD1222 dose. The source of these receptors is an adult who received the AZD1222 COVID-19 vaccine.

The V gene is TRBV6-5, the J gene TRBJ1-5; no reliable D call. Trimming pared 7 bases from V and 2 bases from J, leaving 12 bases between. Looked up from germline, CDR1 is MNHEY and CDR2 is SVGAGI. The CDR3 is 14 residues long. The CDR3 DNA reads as TGTGCCAGCAAGAGGAACGATCGCAATCAGCCCCAGCATTTT. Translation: CASKRNDRNQPQHF.

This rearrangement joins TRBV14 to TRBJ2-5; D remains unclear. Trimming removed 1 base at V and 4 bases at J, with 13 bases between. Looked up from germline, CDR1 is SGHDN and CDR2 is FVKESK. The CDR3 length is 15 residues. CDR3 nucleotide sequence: TGTGCCAGCAGCCAAGGGATCAGAGAGCGAGAGACCCAGTACTTC. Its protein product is CASSQGIRERETQYF.

The CDR3 sequence: CASSQDRWDRITDKASTDTQYF. The CDR3 DNA reads as TGCGCCAGCAGCCAAGATCGGTGGGACAGGATCACTGATAAGGCGAGCACAGATACGCAGTATTTT. V gene TRBV4-3 combines with J gene TRBJ2-3; the match to TRBD1 covers 8 bases. Trimming at V came to 0 bases and at J to 0 bases, leaving 20 bases not matched to a gene. Looked up from germline, CDR1 is LGHNA and CDR2 is YSLEER. The CDR3 length is 22 residues.

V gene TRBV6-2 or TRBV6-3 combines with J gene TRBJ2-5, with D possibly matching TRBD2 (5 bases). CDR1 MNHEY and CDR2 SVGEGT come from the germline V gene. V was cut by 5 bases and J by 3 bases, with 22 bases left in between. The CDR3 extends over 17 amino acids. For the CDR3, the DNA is TGTGCCAGCAGTCTTCGTCGGTTCGTAGGAGGAGAAGAGACCCAGTACTTC. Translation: CASSLRRFVGGEETQYF.

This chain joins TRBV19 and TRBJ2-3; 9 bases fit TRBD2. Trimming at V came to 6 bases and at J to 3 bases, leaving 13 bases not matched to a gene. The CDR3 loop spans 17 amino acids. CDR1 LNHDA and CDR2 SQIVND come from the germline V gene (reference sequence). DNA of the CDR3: TGTGCCAGTAGAACGGGCGGGGTAGCGGGAGTTACAGATACGCAGTATTTT. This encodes CASRTGGVAGVTDTQYF.

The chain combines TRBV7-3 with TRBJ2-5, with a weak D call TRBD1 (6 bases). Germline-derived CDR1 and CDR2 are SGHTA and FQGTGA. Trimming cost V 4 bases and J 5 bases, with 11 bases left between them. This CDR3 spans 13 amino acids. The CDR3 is CASSSGQSETQYF. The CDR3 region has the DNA TGTGCCAGCAGCTCAGGACAGTCGGAGACCCAGTACTTC.

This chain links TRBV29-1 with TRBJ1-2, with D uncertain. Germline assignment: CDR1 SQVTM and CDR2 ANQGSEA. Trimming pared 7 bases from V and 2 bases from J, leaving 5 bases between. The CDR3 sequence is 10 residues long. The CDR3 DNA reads TGCAGCGCCGACAACTATGGCTACACCTTC. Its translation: CSADNYGYTF.

As DNA, the CDR3 is TGTGCCAGCAGTGAATTTGGTTTTACGGACAGGGGCGTCTATGGCTACACCTTC. Its translation: CASSEFGFTDRGVYGYTF. The rearrangement uses TRBV25-1 and TRBJ1-2; 9 bases are shared with TRBD1. The CDR3 sequence is 18 residues long. Germline V gene sequence: CDR1 MGHDK, CDR2 SYGVNS. After removal of 1 base from V and 4 bases from J, the junction contained 13 bases not matched to a gene.

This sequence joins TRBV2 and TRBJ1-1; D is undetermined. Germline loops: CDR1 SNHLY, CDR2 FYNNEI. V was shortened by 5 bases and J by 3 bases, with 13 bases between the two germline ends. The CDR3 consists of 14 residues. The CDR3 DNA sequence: TGTGCCAGCAGTCGGGTCATTACCCACACTGAAGCTTTCTTT. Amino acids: CASSRVITHTEAFF.

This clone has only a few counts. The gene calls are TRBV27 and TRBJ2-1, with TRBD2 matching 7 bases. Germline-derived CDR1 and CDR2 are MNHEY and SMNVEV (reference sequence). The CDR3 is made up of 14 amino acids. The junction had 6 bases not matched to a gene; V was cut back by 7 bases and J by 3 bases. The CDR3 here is CASKEASGYNEQFF. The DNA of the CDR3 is TGTGCCAGCAAGGAGGCTAGCGGCTACAATGAGCAGTTCTTC.

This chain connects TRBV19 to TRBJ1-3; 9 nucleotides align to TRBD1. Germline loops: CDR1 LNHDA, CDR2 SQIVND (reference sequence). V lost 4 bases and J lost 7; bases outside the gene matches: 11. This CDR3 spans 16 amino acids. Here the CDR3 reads CASSTALGTGRNTIYF. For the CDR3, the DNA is TGTGCCAGTAGTACCGCCTTAGGGACAGGGCGGAACACCATATATTTT.

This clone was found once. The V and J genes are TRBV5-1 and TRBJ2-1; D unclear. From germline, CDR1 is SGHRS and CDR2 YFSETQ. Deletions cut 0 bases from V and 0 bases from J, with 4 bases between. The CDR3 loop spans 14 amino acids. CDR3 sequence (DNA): TGCGCCAGCAGCTTGGCGACCTCCTACAATGAGCAGTTCTTC. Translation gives CASSLATSYNEQFF.

The CDR3 nucleotides are TGTGCCAGTAGTTCCAGGACAGGGGAACAGCCCCAGCATTTT. It codes for CASSSRTGEQPQHF. The V gene is TRBV19, the J gene TRBJ1-5; 9 bases align to TRBD1. Trimming cost V 5 bases and J 7 bases; bases outside gene matches: 6. This CDR3 spans 14 amino acids. Germline lookup yields CDR1 LNHDA and CDR2 SQIVND (reference sequence).